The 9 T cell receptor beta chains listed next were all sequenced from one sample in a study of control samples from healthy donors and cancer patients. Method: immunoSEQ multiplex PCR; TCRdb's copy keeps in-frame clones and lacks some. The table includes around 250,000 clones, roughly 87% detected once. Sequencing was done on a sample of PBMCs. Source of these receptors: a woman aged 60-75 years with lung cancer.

CDR3 bases: TGTGCCAGCTCACCTAGCGGGAGCTCCTACAATGAGCAGTTCTTC. Protein product: CASSPSGSSYNEQFF. V gene TRBV18 combines with J gene TRBJ2-1; 9 nucleotides align to TRBD2. Germline V gene data show CDR1 as KGHSH and CDR2 as LQKENI. The V gene end was trimmed by 3 bases and the J gene end by 0 bases; junction bases not matched to a gene: 0. CDR3 length: 15 residues. Drawing the rest from reference TRBV18 and TRBJ2-1, the complete variable domain is NAGVMQNPRHLVRRRGQEARLRCSPMKGHSHVYWYRQLPEEGLKFMVYLQKENIIDESGMPKERFSAEFPKEGPSILRIQQVVRGDSAAYFCASSPSGSSYNEQFFGPGTRLTVL.

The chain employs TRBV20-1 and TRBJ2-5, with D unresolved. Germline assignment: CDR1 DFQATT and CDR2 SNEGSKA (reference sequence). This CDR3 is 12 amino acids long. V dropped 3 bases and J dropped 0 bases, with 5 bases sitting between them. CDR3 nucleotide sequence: TGCAGTGCTAGTGAAAACCAAGAGACCCAGTACTTC. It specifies CSASENQETQYF.

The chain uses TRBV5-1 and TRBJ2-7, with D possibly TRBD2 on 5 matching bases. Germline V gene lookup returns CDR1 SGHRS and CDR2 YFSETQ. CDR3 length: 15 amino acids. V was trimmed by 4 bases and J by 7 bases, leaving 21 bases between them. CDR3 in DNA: TGCGCCAGCAGCGGGCCGGGTCTCGGAACGGGGGAGCAGTACTTC. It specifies CASSGPGLGTGEQYF. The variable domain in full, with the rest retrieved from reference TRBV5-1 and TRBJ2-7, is KAGVTQTPRYLIKTRGQQVTLSCSPISGHRSVSWYQQTPGQGLQFLFEYFSETQRNKGNFPGRFSGRQFSNSRSEMNVSTLELGDSALYLCASSGPGLGTGEQYFGPGTRLTVT.

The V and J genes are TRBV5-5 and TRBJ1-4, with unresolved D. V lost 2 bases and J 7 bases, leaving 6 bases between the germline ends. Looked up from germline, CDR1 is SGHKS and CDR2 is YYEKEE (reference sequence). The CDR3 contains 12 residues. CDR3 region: CASSFYGEKLFF. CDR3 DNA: TGTGCCAGCAGCTTTTATGGTGAAAAACTGTTTTTT.

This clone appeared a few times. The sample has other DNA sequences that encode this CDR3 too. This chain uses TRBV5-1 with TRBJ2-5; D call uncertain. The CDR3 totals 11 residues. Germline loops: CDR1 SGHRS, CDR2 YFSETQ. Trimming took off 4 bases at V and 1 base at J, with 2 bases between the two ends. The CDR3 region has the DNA TGCGCCAGCAGCGTCCAAGAGACCCAGTACTTC. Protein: CASSVQETQYF.

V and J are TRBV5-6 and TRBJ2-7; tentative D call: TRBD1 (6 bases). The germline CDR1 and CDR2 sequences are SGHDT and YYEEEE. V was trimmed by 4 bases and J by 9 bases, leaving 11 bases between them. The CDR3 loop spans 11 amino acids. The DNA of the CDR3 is TGTGCCAGCAGCCGGACAGCCGTGCAGTACTTC. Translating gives CASSRTAVQYF.

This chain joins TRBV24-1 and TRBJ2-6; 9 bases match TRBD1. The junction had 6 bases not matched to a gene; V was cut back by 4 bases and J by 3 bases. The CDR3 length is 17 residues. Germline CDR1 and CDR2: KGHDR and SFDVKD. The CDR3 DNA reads TGTGCCACCAGTGAGGGACAGGGAACTCGTGGGGCCAACGTCCTGACTTTC. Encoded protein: CATSEGQGTRGANVLTF.

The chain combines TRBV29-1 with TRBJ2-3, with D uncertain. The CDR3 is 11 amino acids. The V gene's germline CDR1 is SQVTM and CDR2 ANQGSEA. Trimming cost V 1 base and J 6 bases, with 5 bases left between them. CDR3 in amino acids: CSVEVRDTQYF. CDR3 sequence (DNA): TGCAGCGTTGAAGTGAGGGATACGCAGTATTTT.

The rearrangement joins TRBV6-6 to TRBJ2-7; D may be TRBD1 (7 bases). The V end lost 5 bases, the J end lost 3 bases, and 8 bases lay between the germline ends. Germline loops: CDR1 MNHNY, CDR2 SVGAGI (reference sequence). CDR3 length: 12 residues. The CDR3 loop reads CASSQGGYEQYF. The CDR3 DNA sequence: TGTGCCAGCAGTCAGGGGGGCTACGAGCAGTACTTC.